Detailed here is one TCR beta chain. The antigen remains undetermined. Naive CD8 library inputs spanned roughly 17,000 to 1,100,000 sorted cells and 10%, 30% or 50% RNA. J gave up 8 bases and V 1 base, and 10 bases lay outside the gene matches. The CDR3 is 17 amino acids. CDR1 is SNHLY, CDR2 FYNNEI, per germline. TCRdb re-called the PCR reads with MiXCR, one entry per CDR3 protein. The repertoire has fewer than 100,000 distinct CDR3 sequences, approximately 22% of them found once; the top ten carry 1.1%. The data originate from a study of molecular identifiers for immune sequencing clone quantification. Study-level points and caveats: Over 99% of effector molecules, yet under 1% of naive-cell molecules, were held by clones above 20 RNA copies.

This TCR came from a human donor in good health. Some libraries in this study had Jurkat cell RNA spiked in. The V call is TRBV2, the J call TRBJ2-3; 12 bases align to TRBD2. The sequenced sample consisted of naive CD8+ T cells from blood, with Jurkat cell RNA spiked in. Subset indicated: FACS-sorted CD8+CD4-CCR7+CD45RA+ naive T cells. The CDR3: CASSEEPLAGGGGTQYF. In DNA, the CDR3 is TGTGCCAGCAGTGAAGAACCCCTAGCGGGGGGGGGGGGTACGCAGTATTTT.